The source of this TCR beta chain is a study of technical replicates of blood from a few donors (dated by TCRdb to 2015 to 2018). The trim is 8 bases for V and 8 bases for J, with a gap of 9 bases between the germline ends. Via the germline V gene, CDR1 is SNHLY and CDR2 FYNNEI. The CDR3 starts with the cysteine, ends with the phenylalanine, and has 10 residues. This entry keeps only the CDR3 DNA: 30 bases, framed from base 1. On this clone itself: There is no known antigen for this receptor. Within one base of it there is no much larger clone, and no base qualities were kept.

The protocol used for the library was the immunoSEQ multiplex PCR assay. The table was pulled from immuneACCESS by TCRdb, which kept in-frame rearrangements only. Such tables lose some clones; where checked, under half of the loss comes from unresolved V genes, and the rest has no known cause. Recorded for this sample are tens of thousands of clones; around 96% of them occurred a single time. About 0.36% of the sample is in the top ten clones. This receptor chain uses TRBV2 and TRBJ1-2, with no reliable assignment of the D segment. The TCR comes from a human donor in good health. Sequenced material: T cells isolated from PBMCs. Here is the DNA: TGTGCCAGCGAAGTCGGGGGCTACACCTTC. This codes for CASEVGGYTF. Here the CDR3 is joined to the reference TRBV2 and TRBJ1-2 genes, and the full variable domain is: EPEVTQTPSHQVTQMGQEVILRCVPISNHLYFYWYRQILGQKVEFLVSFYNNEISEKSEIFDDQFSVERPDGSNFTLKIRSTKLEDSAMYFCASEVGGYTFGSGTRLTVV.